The clone carrying this TCR beta chain was seen at least ten times. The sample originates from a study of T cells in Graves' hyperthyroidism and ophthalmopathy. CDR1 is MDHEN and CDR2 is SYDVKM in the germline V gene. The trim removed 7 bases at V and 1 base at J, leaving 4 bases unmatched. The CDR3 consists of 15 residues. Over 18 months, lack of ophthalmopathy progression marked Graves' hyperthyroidism as stable. Amplification targeted TCR beta CDR3 regions from RNA transcripts. TCR CDR3 regions were first amplified by RT-PCR with HTBI primers. MiXCR, run by TCRdb on the multiplex PCR reads, gives a single entry per CDR3 protein. The sample consists of 27,000 or so distinct CDR3 sequences, approximately 45% of them appearing once.

The sample taken for sequencing was blood. The clonotype comes from a woman aged 30 to 39 with Graves' hyperthyroidism. This chain uses TRBV28 with TRBJ2-5, with 12 bases matching TRBD2. The DNA of the CDR3 is TGTGCCAGCACTAGCGGGAGGGCCCTCCAAGAGACCCAGTACTTC. The encoded protein is CASTSGRALQETQYF.